What follows describes a single TCR beta chain. The antigen remains unidentified. This CDR3 is 16 amino acids long. J gave up 4 bases and V 3 bases, and 10 bases lay outside the gene matches. In germline, CDR1 is SGHDT, CDR2 YYEEEE. The data were taken from a study of beta chain features in type 1 diabetes. For the study at large: The patients were much like the healthy donors in age, gender and cell yields. Study-level points and caveats: Significant though moderate, a shortening of TCRB CDR3s appeared in all four CD4+ subsets of Type 1 diabetes patients.

Investigators reverse transcribed all isolated RNA, so they sequenced expressed TCRB transcripts. Profiled with immunoSEQ multiplex PCR; TCRdb holds only in-frame clones, not every one. The table records roughly 40,000 clones, roughly 50% of them present only once. Sorting of CD4+ naive, central memory, regulatory and stem cell-like memory cells was performed via CD45RO/CCR7/CD25/CD127/CD95/CD27. Purities in excess of 95% were seen in all sorted populations. This sequence originates from a woman aged 18-30 years in good health. The chain is built from TRBV5-6 and TRBJ1-5, with TRBD1 matching over 7 bases. Sample: central memory CD4+ T cells from blood. This chain's CDR3 is CASSSYAGTANQPQHF. In DNA, the CDR3 is TGTGCCAGCAGCTCCTACGCCGGGACAGCGAATCAGCCCCAGCATTTT.